The present TCR beta chain was sequenced within a study of radiotherapy plus CTLA-4 blockade in lung cancer. Findings and limits, study-wide: Radiotherapy was combined with ipilimumab, and tumor-derived TCR clones then expanded in blood.

This clone was seen only once. What it binds is not known. Measured with immunoSEQ multiplex PCR; TCRdb has only the in-frame clones, and not every one. The table has about 120,000 clones, more than 80% seen once. The study gave focal radiation plus ipilimumab CTLA-4 blockade to patients with chemo-refractory metastatic non-small-cell lung cancer. In germline, CDR1 is SNHLY, CDR2 FYNNEI. The CDR3 runs 11 residues. The germline V and J ends were trimmed by 0 bases and 5 bases, with 1 base remaining between them. The chain has TRBV2 and TRBJ1-1; D call uncertain. This TCR came from a human donor with non-small cell lung cancer that progressed on radiotherapy plus ipilimumab. The sample here was peripheral blood, taken from a patient treated with radiotherapy plus ipilimumab. The CDR3 DNA reads TGTGCCAGCAGTGAAGCTACTGAAGCTTTCTTT. It specifies CASSEATEAFF.